The 32 T cell receptor beta chains below all came from one sample that was sequenced in a study of OX40 agonist ivuxolimab in advanced cancers. Produced via immunoSEQ multiplex PCR; TCRdb's table is partial and in-frame only. The repertoire holds some 43,000 clones, 88% seen once, with approximately 3.5% in the top ten. Sequences were derived from CD4+ or CD8+ T cells sorted from blood, sampled in a trial of the OX40 agonist ivuxolimab. These receptors were taken from an adult with an advanced solid tumor such as melanoma, head and neck, liver or kidney cancer.

The gene calls are TRBV28 and TRBJ1-5; TRBD1 agrees at 8 bases. The CDR3 sequence is 15 residues long. Germline-derived CDR1 and CDR2 are MDHEN and SYDVKM. J lost 1 base, V lost 5 bases, and 4 bases had no gene match. DNA of the CDR3: TGTGCCAGCAGTGACTCAGGGGGCAGCAATCAGCCCCAGCATTTT. Translation: CASSDSGGSNQPQHF.

The genes are TRBV2 and TRBJ1-5; 7 bases agree with TRBD1. The CDR3 covers 15 residues. Germline V gene data show CDR1 as SNHLY and CDR2 as FYNNEI. V shed 2 bases, J shed 9 bases, and the junction held 10 bases outside the gene matches. DNA of the CDR3: TGTGCCAGCAGTGAAAGGACAGGCCAGGAGCGGCCCCAGCATTTT. Amino acid sequence: CASSERTGQERPQHF.

V and J are TRBV6-5 and TRBJ2-7, with D maybe TRBD1 (6 bases). V gave up 0 bases and J gave up 6 bases, with 18 bases separating them. Germline V gene sequence: CDR1 MNHEY, CDR2 SVGAGI. This CDR3 spans 16 amino acids. CDR3 amino acids: CASSYSWTAVAAEQYF. CDR3 DNA: TGTGCCAGCAGTTACTCTTGGACAGCAGTGGCCGCCGAGCAGTACTTC.

This sequence joins TRBV5-4 and TRBJ2-3; D may be TRBD1 (5 bases). Germline lookup yields CDR1 SGHNT and CDR2 YYREEE (reference sequence). The CDR3 is 17 amino acids. V lost 2 bases, J lost 1 base, and 17 bases lay in between. As DNA, the CDR3 is TGTGCCAGCAGCTTTGCCGTTTCCAGGGTTGGCACAGATACGCAGTATTTT. Translated: CASSFAVSRVGTDTQYF.

The chain joins TRBV6-1 to TRBJ1-1; D is unclear. CDR1 and CDR2 (germline): MNHNS, SASEGT. The CDR3 length is 14 residues. V was cut by 2 bases and J by 1 base, with 8 bases left in between. CDR3 amino acids: CASSEPRRNTEAFF. CDR3 sequence (DNA): TGTGCCAGCAGTGAACCACGGAGGAACACTGAAGCTTTCTTT.

This chain connects TRBV28 to TRBJ1-5; no definite D call. Germline V lookup: CDR1 MDHEN, CDR2 SYDVKM. This CDR3 comprises 15 residues. Trimming left V 8 bases short and J 6 bases short, with 20 bases between. For the CDR3, the DNA is TGTGCCAGCTATCCTCGCGGCCCGCGTACTCAGCCCCAGCATTTT. Its translation: CASYPRGPRTQPQHF. Based on the CDR3 plus reference TRBV28 and TRBJ1-5, the full variable domain is DVKVTQSSRYLVKRTGEKVFLECVQDMDHENMFWYRQDPGLGLRLIYFSYDVKMKEKGDIPEGYSVSREKKERFSLILESASTNQTSMYLCASYPRGPRTQPQHFGDGTRLSIL.

Written as DNA, the CDR3 is TGTGCCAGCAGCCCAGCATTGGGACAACCAAGCGGCGAGCAGTACTTC. Amino acids: CASSPALGQPSGEQYF. The V and J genes are TRBV7-2 and TRBJ2-7; weak D call: TRBD1 (6 bases). The CDR3 loop spans 16 amino acids. V was pared by 5 bases and J by 6 bases, with 23 bases between. Germline V gene lookup returns CDR1 SGHTA and CDR2 FQGNSA.

V and J are TRBV9 and TRBJ2-1; 14 nucleotides align to TRBD2. The J segment lost 9 bases and the V segment lost 0 bases, leaving 8 bases of the junction unmatched. Per germline, CDR1 SGDLS and CDR2 YYNGEE. This CDR3 spans 17 amino acids. DNA of the CDR3: TGTGCCAGCAGCGTAGGGGGACTAGCGGGAGTACCTGGTGAGCAGTTCTTC. It translates to CASSVGGLAGVPGEQFF.

The chain couples TRBV6-5 to TRBJ2-1, with 12 nucleotides matching TRBD2. Germline V CDR1 and CDR2: MNHEY, SVGAGI. The length of the CDR3 is 16 residues. Trimming cost V 4 bases and J 8 bases; bases outside gene matches: 9. CDR3 in amino acids: CASSSWTSGKRDEQFF. Written as DNA, the CDR3 is TGTGCCAGCAGTTCCTGGACTAGCGGGAAAAGGGATGAGCAGTTCTTC.

The chain links TRBV30 to TRBJ2-5; D is possibly TRBD1 or TRBD2 (6 bases each). Trimming stripped 5 bases from V and 4 bases from J, with 11 bases between. Germline values: CDR1 GTSNPN, CDR2 SVGIG (reference sequence). The CDR3 has 12 amino acids. CDR3 sequence: CAWGGRGETQYF. The CDR3 DNA is TGTGCCTGGGGGGGGCGTGGAGAGACCCAGTACTTC.

The rearrangement joins TRBV6-4 to TRBJ2-3; D perhaps matches TRBD2 (5 bases). CDR1 and CDR2 (germline): MRHNA, SNTAGT. The V end lost 0 bases, the J end lost 4 bases, and 11 bases lay between the germline ends. CDR3 length equals 15 residues. Written as DNA, the CDR3 is TGTGCCAGCAGTGACTCGAGCGTCGGGGCAGATACGCAGTATTTT. Translating gives CASSDSSVGADTQYF.

This clone was seen just once. The rearrangement joins TRBV21-1 to TRBJ2-3. TRBV21-1 is noted as a pseudogene. This CDR3 has 11 residues. The CDR3: CASSEGDTQYF. The DNA for the CDR3 is TGTGCCAGCAGCGAGGGGGATACGCAGTATTTT.

This chain connects TRBV7-9 to TRBJ2-7; no definite D call. Trimming pared 5 bases from V and 4 bases from J, leaving 9 bases between. This CDR3 comprises 12 residues. In germline, CDR1 is SEHNR, CDR2 FQNEAQ (reference sequence). CDR3 bases: TGTGCCAGCAGCCCGAGAGAGTACGAGCAGTACTTC. It translates to CASSPREYEQYF.

V and J are TRBV18 and TRBJ1-3; D possibly corresponds to TRBD1 (6 bases). Germline V gives CDR1 KGHSH, CDR2 LQKENI. Trimming removed 2 bases at V and 4 bases at J, with 9 bases between. This CDR3 region has 14 residues. CDR3: CASSPIGQGNTIYF. CDR3 in DNA: TGTGCCAGCTCACCAATCGGACAGGGAAACACCATATATTTT. Filled out from reference TRBV18 and TRBJ1-3, the complete variable domain reads NAGVMQNPRHLVRRRGQEARLRCSPMKGHSHVYWYRQLPEEGLKFMVYLQKENIIDESGMPKERFSAEFPKEGPSILRIQQVVRGDSAAYFCASSPIGQGNTIYFGEGSWLTVV.

V and J are TRBV11-1 and TRBJ2-1; TRBD1 matches at 9 bases. V gave up 6 bases and J gave up 4 bases; unmatched junction bases: 7. The CDR3 covers 15 residues. Germline V lookup: CDR1 SGHAT, CDR2 FQDESV (reference sequence). The CDR3 spells CASSPGQGPYNEQFF. In DNA form, the CDR3 reads TGTGCCAGCAGTCCGGGACAGGGTCCTTACAATGAGCAGTTCTTC.

The V and J genes are TRBV7-2 and TRBJ1-1; D might be TRBD1 (6 bases). The V gene's germline CDR1 is SGHTA and CDR2 FQGNSA. This CDR3 has 14 residues. The V and J ends lost 4 bases and 3 bases respectively, with 12 bases between them. The CDR3 here is CASSSRKGDTEAFF. The CDR3 nucleotides read TGTGCCAGCAGCTCTCGTAAGGGGGACACTGAAGCTTTCTTT.

J is TRBJ1-4 and V is TRBV30; D is unclear. Between the trimmed V and J ends, which lost 2 bases and 3 bases, there was a span of 7 bases. This CDR3 is built from 13 residues. Per the germline V gene, CDR1 is GTSNPN and CDR2 is SVGIG (reference sequence). CDR3 sequence (DNA): TGTGCCTGGAGTCCGTCAGCTAATGAAAAACTGTTTTTT. It specifies CAWSPSANEKLFF.

The chain has TRBV9 and TRBJ2-6, with 9 bases identical to TRBD2. The germline CDR1 and CDR2 sequences are SGDLS and YYNGEE. This CDR3 region has 17 residues. V lost 4 bases to trimming and J lost 0 bases; unmatched junction nucleotides: 5. CDR3 in DNA: TGTGCCAGCAGCCCGGGACTAGCTACCTCTGGGGCCAACGTCCTGACTTTC. As protein: CASSPGLATSGANVLTF.

This chain uses TRBV30 with TRBJ2-3; either TRBD1 or TRBD2 may fit D (5 bases each). Trimming took off 4 bases at V and 1 base at J, with 12 bases between the two ends. Germline V gene lookup returns CDR1 GTSNPN and CDR2 SVGIG (reference sequence). This CDR3 contains 14 residues. DNA for the CDR3: TGTGCCTGGACCCTGAGGGGACGCACAGATACGCAGTATTTT. Amino acid sequence: CAWTLRGRTDTQYF.

The chain joins TRBV6-1 to TRBJ2-7; D may match TRBD1 or TRBD2 (7 bases each). The germline V gene encodes CDR1 MNHNS and CDR2 SASEGT. The CDR3 extends over 16 amino acids. Trimming removed 0 bases at V and 6 bases at J, with 18 bases between. The CDR3 DNA reads TGTGCCAGCAGTGAAGCGGGCGGGGCAGGGGGGGGCGAGCAGTACTTC. Amino acid sequence: CASSEAGGAGGGEQYF.

The chain recombines TRBV28 with TRBJ1-6, with D perhaps matching TRBD1 (5 bases). The CDR3 loop spans 13 amino acids. V lost 5 bases and J lost 5, with 7 bases in between. Germline loops: CDR1 MDHEN, CDR2 SYDVKM. CDR3 bases: TGTGCCAGCAGTGACAGCAATAATTCACCCCTCCACTTT. As protein: CASSDSNNSPLHF.

This sequence joins TRBV9 and TRBJ2-6; possibly TRBD1 for D (6 bases). Trimming took off 3 bases at V and 0 bases at J, with 10 bases between the two ends. This CDR3 is 16 amino acids long. CDR1 is SGDLS, CDR2 YYNGEE, per germline. CDR3: CASSAGQTSGANVLTF. DNA of the CDR3: TGTGCCAGCAGCGCGGGACAAACCTCTGGGGCCAACGTCCTGACTTTC.

The chain recombines TRBV6-6 with TRBJ1-2, with a tentative D call TRBD1 (5 bases). V shed 10 bases and J shed 6 bases, with 12 bases lying between them. The CDR3 sequence is 11 residues long. Germline V CDR1 and CDR2: MNHNY, SVGAGI (reference sequence). The CDR3 is CATARGDGYTF. In DNA form, the CDR3 reads TGTGCCACCGCTCGGGGGGATGGCTACACCTTC.

This rearrangement joins TRBV6-6 to TRBJ2-3; 8 nucleotides align to TRBD1. Germline values: CDR1 MNHNY, CDR2 SVGAGI (reference sequence). V was clipped by 5 bases and J by 2 bases; unmatched bases: 6. The CDR3 has 15 amino acids. The CDR3 bases are TGTGCCAGCAGTCTGGACAGGGTGTCCACAGATACGCAGTATTTT. Protein sequence: CASSLDRVSTDTQYF.

This chain connects TRBV6-5 to TRBJ2-3; D is unresolved. The CDR3 has 14 residues. The germline V and J ends were trimmed by 4 bases and 0 bases, with 8 bases remaining between them. Germline CDR1 is MNHEY and CDR2 is SVGAGI. CDR3 coding DNA: TGTGCCAGCAGTTGGTACAAAAGCACAGATACGCAGTATTTT. Amino acid sequence: CASSWYKSTDTQYF.

This clone has just one count. V gene TRBV30 combines with J gene TRBJ1-5, with a weak D call TRBD1 (5 bases). V lost 0 bases to trimming and J lost 4 bases, with 16 bases between them. From germline, CDR1 is GTSNPN and CDR2 SVGIG (reference sequence). This CDR3 spans 16 amino acids. The CDR3 loop is CAWSVRGLQKNQPQHF. Written as DNA, the CDR3 is TGTGCCTGGAGTGTACGGGGACTCCAGAAGAATCAGCCCCAGCATTTT.

The chain couples TRBV28 to TRBJ1-6; 9 nucleotides agree with TRBD1. The V and J ends lost 2 bases and 2 bases, in that order; junction bases with no gene match: 1. Germline V lookup: CDR1 MDHEN, CDR2 SYDVKM. This CDR3 is 16 amino acids long. The CDR3, as DNA: TGTGCCAGCAGTTTACGACAGGGGGCCTATAATTCACCCCTCCACTTT. It codes for CASSLRQGAYNSPLHF.

CDR3 sequence (DNA): TGTGCCAGCAGTGAGGCAGGTCGGAAAGCTTTCTTT. Its protein is CASSEAGRKAFF. This chain joins TRBV2 and TRBJ1-1; no clear D gene. Germline-derived CDR1 and CDR2 are SNHLY and FYNNEI. V was shortened by 3 bases and J by 9 bases, with 11 bases between the two germline ends. This CDR3 has 12 amino acids. The entire variable domain, with the rest obtained from reference TRBV2 and TRBJ1-1, is as follows: EPEVTQTPSHQVTQMGQEVILRCVPISNHLYFYWYRQILGQKVEFLVSFYNNEISEKSEIFDDQFSVERPDGSNFTLKIRSTKLEDSAMYFCASSEAGRKAFFGQGTRLTVV.

The J gene is TRBJ2-2, the V gene TRBV28; D possibly corresponds to TRBD2 (5 bases). Germline-derived CDR1 and CDR2 are MDHEN and SYDVKM. CDR3 length: 15 residues. V shed 8 bases and J shed 0 bases, with 13 bases lying between them. The CDR3, as DNA: TGTGCCAGCCGCCTAACGGGGTCGAACACCGGGGAGCTGTTTTTT. Amino acids: CASRLTGSNTGELFF.

This chain connects TRBV6-1 to TRBJ1-5, with D possibly matching TRBD1 (6 bases). Germline CDR1 reads MNHNS; CDR2 reads SASEGT. The V end lost 3 bases, the J end lost 1 base, and 10 bases lay between the germline ends. This CDR3 is 15 amino acids long. CDR3 region: CASSDGTTSNQPQHF. The DNA of the CDR3 is TGTGCCAGCAGTGATGGGACAACGAGCAATCAGCCCCAGCATTTT.

This rearrangement joins TRBV18 to TRBJ2-1; 8 bases are a match to TRBD1. Trimming removed 3 bases from V and 3 bases from J; junction bases left unmatched: 10. The CDR3 runs 17 residues. Germline loops: CDR1 KGHSH, CDR2 LQKENI. The CDR3 region is CASSPARTGNFYNEQFF. The CDR3 DNA sequence: TGTGCCAGCTCACCTGCGCGGACAGGGAACTTCTACAATGAGCAGTTCTTC.

CDR3 in amino acids: CASRIGQAYATNEKLFF. CDR3 in DNA: TGTGCCAGCAGGATCGGGCAGGCTTATGCAACTAATGAAAAACTGTTTTTT. The chain is built from TRBV28 and TRBJ1-4; D gene uncertain. The V end lost 6 bases, the J end lost 0 bases, and 17 bases lay between the germline ends. The CDR3 runs 17 residues. The germline CDR1 and CDR2 sequences are MDHEN and SYDVKM. Combining the CDR3 with reference TRBV28 and TRBJ1-4 gives the whole variable domain DVKVTQSSRYLVKRTGEKVFLECVQDMDHENMFWYRQDPGLGLRLIYFSYDVKMKEKGDIPEGYSVSREKKERFSLILESASTNQTSMYLCASRIGQAYATNEKLFFGSGTQLSVL.